This T cell receptor beta chain was observed in a study of CD8 T cells in Susac syndrome. Study observations and caveats: The study recognized that the number of individuals in its TCR sequencing and HLA analysis was relatively small.

Note on this clonotype: Its target is not known.

Relapsing-remitting disease, either stable or active, was present in the multiple sclerosis controls, who were treatment-naive patients. Bulk CD8+ and CD4+ cells came from magnetic negative isolation; CD8+ TEMRA by FACS. Random hexamers primed reverse transcription of about 0.45 to 1 ug RNA. The amplification used immunoSEQ multiplex PCR on TCR beta CDR3; it spanned 54 Vbeta and 13 Jbeta. TCRdb called the immunoSEQ multiplex PCR reads again in MiXCR, with one record for every CDR3 protein. The sample contains tens of thousands of distinct CDR3 sequences, 90% to 95% of which appear only once. V was cut by 1 base and J by 6 bases, with 4 bases left in between. The length of the CDR3 is 12 residues. Per germline, CDR1 MGHRA and CDR2 YSYEKL.

This sequence joins TRBV4-1 and TRBJ2-1; D gene uncertain. This sequence was found in a human donor with multiple sclerosis. The source material was CD8+ T cells from PBMCs. The CDR3 bases are TGCGCCAGCAGCCAAGTTGTCAATGAGCAGTTCTTC. Amino acid sequence: CASSQVVNEQFF.